The 23 T cell receptor beta chains reported below all come from one sample, sequenced in a study of STAT5B mutations in CD4+ large granular lymphocyte leukemia. Method: immunoSEQ multiplex PCR; TCRdb's copy keeps in-frame clones and lacks some. There are 20,000 to 25,000 clones in the sample; 82% occur only once, and under 10% lies in the top ten. Sequencing was carried out using CD4+ T cells from blood buffy coats. The receptors here all came from a human donor in good health.

V gene TRBV9 combines with J gene TRBJ2-2, with a weak D call TRBD1 (6 bases). Trimming removed 4 bases from V and 6 bases from J, with 16 bases in between. Germline-derived CDR1 and CDR2 are SGDLS and YYNGEE. CDR3 length: 15 amino acids. CDR3 residues: CASSLEGRGSGELFF. The CDR3 DNA sequence: TGTGCCAGCAGCCTCGAGGGCAGGGGATCCGGGGAGCTGTTTTTT.

The CDR3 nucleotides read TGTGCCAGCAGCATTCCCGGGACTAGCGGGAATGAGCAGTTCTTC. Encoded protein: CASSIPGTSGNEQFF. The chain combines TRBV7-2 with TRBJ2-1; 12 bases match TRBD2. J lost 7 bases, V lost 5 bases, and 6 bases had no gene match. CDR3 length equals 15 residues. From germline, CDR1 is SGHTA and CDR2 FQGNSA.

The CDR3 protein is CASSVQGGSNQPQHF. The DNA of the CDR3 is TGTGCCAGCAGTGTCCAGGGTGGAAGCAATCAGCCCCAGCATTTT. This rearrangement joins TRBV2 to TRBJ1-5; perhaps TRBD1 as D (5 bases). Trimming left V 4 bases short and J 1 base short, with 11 bases between. This CDR3 is 15 amino acids long. From germline, CDR1 is SNHLY and CDR2 FYNNEI.

The gene calls are TRBV18 and TRBJ2-2, with D possibly matching TRBD2 (6 bases). Trimming removed 3 bases at V and 7 bases at J, with 21 bases between. This CDR3 is 17 amino acids long. Germline V gene lookup returns CDR1 KGHSH and CDR2 LQKENI. The CDR3 loop reads CASSPTPGLGGSGELFF. In nucleotides, the CDR3 is TGTGCCAGCTCACCCACCCCTGGATTGGGGGGAAGCGGGGAGCTGTTTTTT. The full variable domain, completed using reference TRBV18 and TRBJ2-2, is NAGVMQNPRHLVRRRGQEARLRCSPMKGHSHVYWYRQLPEEGLKFMVYLQKENIIDESGMPKERFSAEFPKEGPSILRIQQVVRGDSAAYFCASSPTPGLGGSGELFFGEGSRLTVL.

This clone has only a few counts. The chain employs TRBV7-2 and TRBJ1-5, with 8 positions matching TRBD1. This CDR3 has 15 amino acids. The V gene's germline CDR1 is SGHTA and CDR2 FQGNSA. The V and J ends lost 1 base and 1 base, in that order; junction bases with no gene match: 0. CDR3 sequence reads: CASSLDRGSNQPQHF. DNA for the CDR3: TGTGCCAGCAGCTTAGACAGGGGGAGCAATCAGCCCCAGCATTTT. The whole variable domain, filled in from reference TRBV7-2 and TRBJ1-5, reads GAGVSQSPSNKVTEKGKDVELRCDPISGHTALYWYRQSLGQGLEFLIYFQGNSAPDKSGLPSDRFSAERTGGSVSTLTIQRTQQEDSAVYLCASSLDRGSNQPQHFGDGTRLSIL.

The CDR3 reads CASSILGGTYNEQFF. The CDR3 DNA reads as TGTGCCAGCAGCATCCTCGGAGGTACCTACAATGAGCAGTTCTTC. This sequence joins TRBV7-2 and TRBJ2-1; the D gene is possibly TRBD2 (5 bases). CDR1 is SGHTA, CDR2 FQGNSA, per germline. This CDR3 comprises 15 residues. V lost 5 bases to trimming and J lost 2 bases, with 13 bases between them. The full variable domain, with the rest looked up from reference TRBV7-2 and TRBJ2-1, is GAGVSQSPSNKVTEKGKDVELRCDPISGHTALYWYRQSLGQGLEFLIYFQGNSAPDKSGLPSDRFSAERTGGSVSTLTIQRTQQEDSAVYLCASSILGGTYNEQFFGPGTRLTVL.

The chain couples TRBV7-2 to TRBJ2-7; D is perhaps TRBD1 (6 bases). Germline loops: CDR1 SGHTA, CDR2 FQGNSA. The CDR3 loop spans 13 amino acids. V gave up 5 bases and J gave up 4 bases, with 12 bases separating them. CDR3 DNA: TGTGCCAGCAGCGCCGTCAGGGGATACGAGCAGTACTTC. Protein product: CASSAVRGYEQYF.

The chain recombines TRBV18 with TRBJ2-2; D is ambiguous. CDR3 length: 15 amino acids. Germline V lookup: CDR1 KGHSH, CDR2 LQKENI. V was pared by 2 bases and J by 0 bases, with 7 bases between. CDR3 amino acids: CASSPIGTNTGELFF. DNA for the CDR3: TGTGCCAGCTCACCAATTGGAACGAACACCGGGGAGCTGTTTTTT.

The chain employs TRBV7-2 and TRBJ1-4; a possible D gene is TRBD1 (6 bases). Trimming took off 1 base at V and 5 bases at J, with 14 bases between the two ends. CDR1 is SGHTA, CDR2 FQGNSA, per germline. The CDR3 sequence is 16 residues long. The CDR3 bases are TGTGCCAGCAGCTTAGTCGGGGCAGGGGCCAATGAAAAACTGTTTTTT. It yields the protein CASSLVGAGANEKLFF. Filled out from reference TRBV7-2 and TRBJ1-4, the complete variable domain reads GAGVSQSPSNKVTEKGKDVELRCDPISGHTALYWYRQSLGQGLEFLIYFQGNSAPDKSGLPSDRFSAERTGGSVSTLTIQRTQQEDSAVYLCASSLVGAGANEKLFFGSGTQLSVL.

This chain links TRBV6-6 with TRBJ1-4; D is ambiguous. Germline CDR1 MNHNY, CDR2 SVGAGI (reference sequence). V was trimmed by 5 bases and J by 8 bases, leaving 9 bases between them. There are 12 residues in the CDR3. CDR3 nucleotide sequence: TGTGCCAGCAGTCGTTTGGGGGAAAAACTGTTTTTT. Residues: CASSRLGEKLFF.

This chain connects TRBV27 to TRBJ2-3; 14 nucleotides agree with TRBD2. Germline CDR1 is MNHEY and CDR2 is SMNVEV (reference sequence). The V and J ends lost 3 bases and 4 bases, in that order; junction bases with no gene match: 0. CDR3 length: 15 amino acids. CDR3: CASSLGLAGADTQYF. DNA for the CDR3: TGTGCCAGCAGTTTGGGACTAGCGGGAGCAGATACGCAGTATTTT.

The CDR3 nucleotides read TGTGCCAGCAGCAGCCAGGGTTACGATGAGCAGTTCTTC. It yields the protein CASSSQGYDEQFF. The chain joins TRBV7-7 to TRBJ2-1, with a possible D match to TRBD1 (5 bases). Germline CDR1 is SSHAT and CDR2 is FNYEAQ (reference sequence). This CDR3 has 13 amino acids. The germline V and J ends were trimmed by 5 bases and 8 bases, with 13 bases remaining between them. Complete variable domain (other parts from reference TRBV7-7 and TRBJ2-1): GAGVSQSPRYKVTKRGQDVTLRCDPISSHATLYWYQQALGQGPEFLTYFNYEAQPDKSGLPSDRFSAERPEGSISTLTIQRTEQRDSAMYRCASSSQGYDEQFFGPGTRLTVL.

The gene calls are TRBV4-2 and TRBJ2-7; 9 nucleotides line up with TRBD2. This CDR3 is built from 14 residues. Germline-derived CDR1 and CDR2 are LGHNA and YNFKEQ. The J segment lost 2 bases and the V segment lost 2 bases, leaving 1 base of the junction unmatched. The DNA of the CDR3 is TGTGCCAGCAGCCAACCTAGCGGGGCCTACGAGCAGTACTTC. Protein sequence: CASSQPSGAYEQYF.

V and J are TRBV20-1 and TRBJ1-2, with unresolved D. V was trimmed by 5 bases and J by 8 bases, leaving 12 bases between them. Germline V gene lookup returns CDR1 DFQATT and CDR2 SNEGSKA (reference sequence). The CDR3 covers 11 residues. CDR3 sequence: CSAFVGVGYTF. The CDR3 bases are TGCAGTGCTTTTGTAGGAGTCGGCTACACCTTC.

The chain couples TRBV7-2 to TRBJ2-3; 9 nucleotides line up with TRBD1. The V gene's germline CDR1 is SGHTA and CDR2 FQGNSA. Trimming at V came to 4 bases and at J to 1 base, leaving 3 bases not matched to a gene. The CDR3 spans 15 residues. The CDR3: CASSSQGAGTDTQYF. CDR3 in DNA: TGTGCCAGCAGCTCACAGGGGGCCGGCACAGATACGCAGTATTTT.

Judged by abundance, this clone is medium-sized. The CDR3 sequence: CASSSSEGELFF. CDR3 coding DNA: TGTGCCAGCAGTTCCTCTGAGGGGGAGCTGTTTTTT. The chain links TRBV28 to TRBJ2-2; D call uncertain. Germline V gene sequence: CDR1 MDHEN, CDR2 SYDVKM. The CDR3 sequence is 12 residues long. V was clipped by 4 bases and J by 8 bases, with 8 bases between them.

The gene calls are TRBV9 and TRBJ2-5; TRBD2 matches 14 bases. The CDR3 has 16 residues. The ends lost 2 bases at V and 4 bases at J; junction bases unmatched: 4. Germline CDR1 SGDLS, CDR2 YYNGEE. CDR3 region: CASSVRLAGGLETQYF. DNA of the CDR3: TGTGCCAGCAGCGTCAGACTAGCGGGAGGGTTAGAGACCCAGTACTTC.

V usage is TRBV28 and J usage is TRBJ1-3; D gene uncertain. V shed 7 bases and J shed 4 bases, with 14 bases lying between them. The CDR3 consists of 14 residues. From germline, CDR1 is MDHEN and CDR2 SYDVKM. The CDR3 DNA follows: TGTGCCAGCAATGAGGGCGTGGGCGGAAACACCATATATTTT. It codes for CASNEGVGGNTIYF.

V and J are TRBV28 and TRBJ1-5; TRBD1 might be the D (5 bases). The CDR3 extends over 12 amino acids. The V gene lost 2 bases and the J gene lost 6 bases, with 5 bases spanning the gap. The V gene's germline CDR1 is MDHEN and CDR2 SYDVKM. CDR3 in amino acids: CASSLGGQPQHF. CDR3 DNA sequence: TGTGCCAGCAGTTTAGGGGGTCAGCCCCAGCATTTT.

The chain recombines TRBV11-1 with TRBJ1-2; possible D gene TRBD1, 6 bases. Trimming removed 3 bases from V and 8 bases from J, with 16 bases in between. The CDR3 totals 14 residues. Germline loops: CDR1 SGHAT, CDR2 FQDESV (reference sequence). The CDR3 DNA reads as TGTGCCAGCAGCTTGCGGACAGCCGGAAGGGGCTACACCTTC. It is translated as CASSLRTAGRGYTF.

The V and J genes are TRBV28 and TRBJ1-2, with unresolved D. V was clipped by 2 bases and J by 4 bases, with 8 bases between them. The CDR3 extends over 13 amino acids. The germline gives CDR1 MDHEN, CDR2 SYDVKM. CDR3 coding DNA: TGTGCCAGCAGTTTAACACGTCCCTATGGCTACACCTTC. Protein product: CASSLTRPYGYTF.

V is TRBV7-9 and J is TRBJ1-6; TRBD1 matches 8 bases. V was clipped by 5 bases and J by 4 bases; unmatched bases: 4. Germline V lookup: CDR1 SEHNR, CDR2 FQNEAQ (reference sequence). The CDR3 sequence is 15 residues long. In nucleotides, the CDR3 is TGTGCCAGCAGCCCGGGACAGGATTATAATTCACCCCTCCACTTT. Its protein product is CASSPGQDYNSPLHF. Full variable domain (missing parts from reference TRBV7-9 and TRBJ1-6): DTGVSQNPRHKITKRGQNVTFRCDPISEHNRLYWYRQTLGQGPEFLTYFQNEAQLEKSRLLSDRFSAERPKGSFSTLEIQRTEQGDSAMYLCASSPGQDYNSPLHFGNGTRLTVT.

Only a few counts were recorded for this clone. The chain is built from TRBV4-1 and TRBJ1-1; D is undetermined. Germline V gene data show CDR1 as MGHRA and CDR2 as YSYEKL. The V end was cut by 0 bases, the J end by 9 bases, with 11 bases between. The CDR3 has 13 residues. In nucleotides, the CDR3 is TGCGCCAGCAGCCAAGATGAAAGATATCAAGCTTTCTTT. This sequence encodes CASSQDERYQAFF.